A single sample gave rise to the 2 T cell receptor beta chains below, sequenced in a study of blood T cell repertoires in COVID-19. Assay: immunoSEQ multiplex PCR; the TCRdb copy retains only in-frame clones and omits some. In the table there are 65,000 to 85,000 clones, around 90% of which are singletons. Material for sequencing was peripheral blood. The receptors stem from a human donor in a cohort sampled during active COVID-19.

The V and J genes are TRBV5-1 and TRBJ2-5; D unclear. V dropped 0 bases and J dropped 4 bases, with 16 bases sitting between them. The CDR3 extends over 16 amino acids. CDR1 is SGHRS and CDR2 is YFSETQ in the germline V gene. CDR3 loop: CASSLGRVLLSETQYF. CDR3 DNA: TGCGCCAGCAGCTTGGGTCGTGTTCTTTTATCAGAGACCCAGTACTTC. Combining the CDR3 with reference TRBV5-1 and TRBJ2-5 gives the whole variable domain KAGVTQTPRYLIKTRGQQVTLSCSPISGHRSVSWYQQTPGQGLQFLFEYFSETQRNKGNFPGRFSGRQFSNSRSEMNVSTLELGDSALYLCASSLGRVLLSETQYFGPGTRLLVL.

The chain uses TRBV24-1 and TRBJ2-1; TRBD2 aligns across 12 bases. J was trimmed by 3 bases and V by 5 bases; bases with no gene match: 16. This CDR3 comprises 20 residues. From germline, CDR1 is KGHDR and CDR2 SFDVKD. The CDR3 DNA sequence: TGTGCCACCAGTGCCCGCCCGGGTACCACTAGCGGGGGGCTCTACAATGAGCAGTTCTTC. This encodes CATSARPGTTSGGLYNEQFF.